This T cell receptor beta chain was sequenced for a study of cytomegalovirus exposure and HLA in healthy donors. TCRdb keeps only in-frame clones here, not all; method: immunoSEQ multiplex PCR. Of roughly 200,000 clones listed, about 81% are singletons. V dropped 3 bases and J dropped 0 bases, with 10 bases sitting between them. Germline-derived CDR1 and CDR2 are SGHKS and YYEKEE (reference sequence). The CDR3 loop spans 14 amino acids. The rearrangement links TRBV5-5 to TRBJ2-7, with D unclear. Sample: PBMCs. The source is a woman in her twenties or thirties in good health and CMV-seronegative. This chain's CDR3 is CASSSLTSSYEQYF. As DNA, the CDR3 is TGTGCCAGCAGCTCACTCACGTCCTCCTACGAGCAGTACTTC.